This is a list of T cell receptor beta chains from one sample in a study of blood T cell repertoires in COVID-19. The method was immunoSEQ multiplex PCR; TCRdb's version includes in-frame clones alone and lacks a portion of them. The sample consists of approximately 260,000 clones, approximately 90% of them appearing once. Specimen: peripheral blood. The receptors derive from a woman between 40 and 50 years old with acute or convalescent COVID-19. The CDR3 runs from the conserved cysteine through the conserved F or W. D genes are given only for firm matches. Expanded clones get a size class; other rows say once, few or many, or leave the size out.

j_call: TRBJ1-1; clone_size: -; d_call: -; v_call: TRBV29-1; cdr3_length: 12; cdr3_aa: CSVEGSNTEAFF; cdr3_nt: TGCAGCGTTGAAGGTAGTAACACTGAAGCTTTCTTT
j_call: TRBJ2-1; clone_size: -; d_call: -; v_call: TRBV11-2; cdr3_length: 13; cdr3_aa: CASSLGQLNEQFF; cdr3_nt: TGTGCCAGCAGCTTAGGCCAGTTAAATGAGCAGTTCTTC
j_call: TRBJ1-1; clone_size: -; d_call: TRBD1; v_call: TRBV7-3; cdr3_length: 16; cdr3_aa: CASSLSGGRKNTEAFF; cdr3_nt: TGTGCCAGCAGCCTATCAGGGGGGCGAAAGAACACTGAAGCTTTCTTT
j_call: TRBJ2-1; clone_size: -; d_call: -; v_call: TRBV9; cdr3_length: 17; cdr3_aa: CASSVLIGGPVYNEQFF; cdr3_nt: TGTGCCAGCAGCGTACTCATTGGCGGTCCCGTGTACAATGAGCAGTTCTTC
j_call: TRBJ1-5; clone_size: -; d_call: -; v_call: TRBV2; cdr3_length: 14; cdr3_aa: CASSARTVNQPQHF; cdr3_nt: TGTGCCAGCAGTGCGAGAACAGTCAATCAGCCCCAGCATTTT
j_call: TRBJ2-1; clone_size: -; d_call: -; v_call: TRBV4-1; cdr3_length: 16; cdr3_aa: CASSRAPPSSYNEQFF; cdr3_nt: TGCGCCAGCAGCCGAGCGCCCCCGAGCTCCTACAATGAGCAGTTCTTC
j_call: TRBJ2-5; clone_size: -; d_call: TRBD1; v_call: TRBV15; cdr3_length: 15; cdr3_aa: CATSETGLSWETQYF; cdr3_nt: TGTGCCACCTCTGAGACAGGGCTGTCTTGGGAGACCCAGTACTTC
j_call: TRBJ2-2; clone_size: -; d_call: -; v_call: TRBV5-6; cdr3_length: 16; cdr3_aa: CASSLAAGAPLGELFF; cdr3_nt: TGTGCCAGCAGCTTGGCCGCTGGAGCTCCACTCGGGGAGCTGTTTTTT
j_call: TRBJ1-1; clone_size: -; d_call: TRBD1; v_call: TRBV6-5; cdr3_length: 14; cdr3_aa: CASSLTGGYTEAFF; cdr3_nt: TGTGCCAGCAGTTTAACAGGGGGCTACACTGAAGCTTTCTTT
j_call: TRBJ2-1; clone_size: -; d_call: TRBD2; v_call: TRBV29-1; cdr3_length: 17; cdr3_aa: CSVPGLAGGNIYNEQFF; cdr3_nt: TGCAGCGTTCCGGGACTAGCGGGGGGGAACATTTACAATGAGCAGTTCTTC
j_call: TRBJ1-1; clone_size: -; d_call: TRBD1; v_call: TRBV19; cdr3_length: 14; cdr3_aa: CASRDTGGNTEAFF; cdr3_nt: TGTGCCAGTAGAGATACAGGGGGCAACACTGAAGCTTTCTTT
j_call: TRBJ2-5; clone_size: -; d_call: -; v_call: TRBV2; cdr3_length: 15; cdr3_aa: CASSEYRSHQETQYF; cdr3_nt: TGTGCCAGCAGTGAATACAGGAGCCACCAAGAGACCCAGTACTTC
j_call: TRBJ2-5; clone_size: few; d_call: TRBD2; v_call: TRBV19; cdr3_length: 18; cdr3_aa: CASSPLRGTSGGRETQYF; cdr3_nt: TGTGCCAGTAGTCCCCTAAGGGGGACTAGCGGGGGGCGGGAGACCCAGTACTTC
j_call: TRBJ1-5; clone_size: -; d_call: TRBD1; v_call: TRBV9; cdr3_length: 15; cdr3_aa: CASSLQGGSNQPQHF; cdr3_nt: TGTGCCAGCAGCCTACAGGGGGGTAGCAATCAGCCCCAGCATTTT
j_call: TRBJ1-5; clone_size: once; d_call: -; v_call: TRBV9; cdr3_length: 14; cdr3_aa: CASSVGGSNQPQHF; cdr3_nt: TGTGCCAGCAGCGTGGGGGGTAGCAATCAGCCCCAGCATTTT
j_call: TRBJ2-2; clone_size: -; d_call: -; v_call: TRBV19; cdr3_length: 14; cdr3_aa: CASGLASNTGELFF; cdr3_nt: TGTGCCAGTGGGCTAGCATCGAACACCGGGGAGCTGTTTTTT
j_call: TRBJ1-1; clone_size: -; d_call: -; v_call: TRBV6-5; cdr3_length: 11; cdr3_aa: CATGRGTEAFF; cdr3_nt: TGTGCCACCGGACGGGGCACTGAAGCTTTCTTT
j_call: TRBJ1-2; clone_size: once; d_call: -; v_call: TRBV12-3/TRBV12-4; cdr3_length: 13; cdr3_aa: CASSSVGAPPRTF; cdr3_nt: TGTGCCAGCAGTTCTGTTGGGGCTCCCCCTAGGACCTTC
j_call: TRBJ1-1; clone_size: -; d_call: TRBD1; v_call: TRBV5-1; cdr3_length: 15; cdr3_aa: CASSPSRTGGTEAFF; cdr3_nt: TGCGCCAGCAGCCCTTCCCGGACAGGGGGCACTGAAGCTTTCTTT
j_call: TRBJ2-5; clone_size: -; d_call: -; v_call: TRBV12-3/TRBV12-4; cdr3_length: 12; cdr3_aa: CASSNPVETQYF; cdr3_nt: TGTGCCAGCAGCAACCCAGTAGAGACCCAGTACTTC
j_call: TRBJ2-6; clone_size: -; d_call: -; v_call: TRBV3-1/TRBV3-2; cdr3_length: 13; cdr3_aa: CASTSAGANVLTF; cdr3_nt: TGTGCCAGCACCTCTGCTGGGGCCAACGTCCTGACTTTC
j_call: TRBJ1-2; clone_size: -; d_call: -; v_call: TRBV7-9; cdr3_length: 15; cdr3_aa: CASSPGQNSNYGYTF; cdr3_nt: TGTGCCAGCAGCCCAGGACAGAACTCTAACTATGGCTACACCTTC
j_call: TRBJ2-3; clone_size: -; d_call: -; v_call: TRBV7-9; cdr3_length: 13; cdr3_aa: CASSLGLTDTQYF; cdr3_nt: TGTGCCAGCAGCTTAGGTCTCACAGATACGCAGTATTTT
j_call: TRBJ1-2; clone_size: -; d_call: -; v_call: TRBV19; cdr3_length: 16; cdr3_aa: CASSIGLRDRNYGYTF; cdr3_nt: TGTGCCAGTAGTATAGGACTGCGGGACCGCAACTATGGCTACACCTTC
j_call: TRBJ1-4; clone_size: -; d_call: TRBD1; v_call: TRBV9; cdr3_length: 13; cdr3_aa: CASSEPGGEKLFF; cdr3_nt: TGTGCCAGCAGCGAGCCAGGGGGGGAAAAACTGTTTTTT
j_call: TRBJ1-2; clone_size: -; d_call: -; v_call: TRBV7-3; cdr3_length: 10; cdr3_aa: CASSYRGYTF; cdr3_nt: TGTGCCAGCAGCTACAGAGGCTACACCTTC
j_call: TRBJ2-1; clone_size: -; d_call: -; v_call: TRBV24-1; cdr3_length: 11; cdr3_aa: CATASGNEQFF; cdr3_nt: TGTGCCACCGCTTCGGGGAATGAGCAGTTCTTC
j_call: TRBJ2-5; clone_size: -; d_call: -; v_call: TRBV2; cdr3_length: 14; cdr3_aa: CASSEQGSQETQYF; cdr3_nt: TGTGCCAGCAGTGAACAGGGGTCTCAAGAGACCCAGTACTTC
j_call: TRBJ2-1; clone_size: -; d_call: TRBD1; v_call: TRBV11-2; cdr3_length: 18; cdr3_aa: CASSPSLFRDRAYNEQFF; cdr3_nt: TGTGCCAGCAGCCCCTCCTTATTTCGGGACAGGGCCTACAATGAGCAGTTCTTC
j_call: TRBJ2-1; clone_size: -; d_call: TRBD2; v_call: TRBV29-1; cdr3_length: 16; cdr3_aa: CSVATSGGGSYNEQFF; cdr3_nt: TGCAGCGTCGCAACTAGCGGGGGGGGCTCCTACAATGAGCAGTTCTTC
j_call: TRBJ1-1; clone_size: once; d_call: TRBD1; v_call: TRBV10-1; cdr3_length: 14; cdr3_aa: CASRSGQGNTEAFF; cdr3_nt: TGCGCCAGCAGGTCGGGACAGGGGAACACTGAAGCTTTCTTT
j_call: TRBJ1-1; clone_size: -; d_call: TRBD1; v_call: TRBV6-6; cdr3_length: 15; cdr3_aa: CASSYQGAMNTEAFF; cdr3_nt: TGTGCCAGCAGTTACCAGGGGGCGATGAACACTGAAGCTTTCTTT
j_call: TRBJ2-6; clone_size: -; d_call: -; v_call: TRBV5-4; cdr3_length: 15; cdr3_aa: CASSPGGSGANVLTF; cdr3_nt: TGTGCCAGCAGCCCCGGGGGCTCTGGGGCCAACGTCCTGACTTTC
j_call: TRBJ2-3; clone_size: -; d_call: TRBD2; v_call: TRBV11-2; cdr3_length: 17; cdr3_aa: CASSLGSLAGGGDTQYF; cdr3_nt: TGTGCCAGCAGCTTAGGAAGTCTAGCGGGGGGTGGCGATACGCAGTATTTT
j_call: TRBJ1-3; clone_size: -; d_call: TRBD1; v_call: TRBV7-2; cdr3_length: 15; cdr3_aa: CASSFGQVSGNTIYF; cdr3_nt: TGTGCCAGCAGCTTCGGACAGGTCTCTGGAAACACCATATATTTT
j_call: TRBJ1-2; clone_size: -; d_call: -; v_call: TRBV2; cdr3_length: 10; cdr3_aa: CASSDVGYTF; cdr3_nt: TGTGCCAGCAGTGACGTTGGCTACACCTTC
j_call: TRBJ1-2; clone_size: -; d_call: -; v_call: TRBV19; cdr3_length: 16; cdr3_aa: CASSYRLVVPDYGYTF; cdr3_nt: TGTGCCAGTAGCTACAGACTAGTTGTCCCTGACTATGGCTACACCTTC
j_call: TRBJ1-1; clone_size: -; d_call: -; v_call: TRBV10-3; cdr3_length: 14; cdr3_aa: CAIRSRGGETEAFF; cdr3_nt: TGTGCCATCAGAAGTAGGGGGGGCGAAACTGAAGCTTTCTTT
j_call: TRBJ1-3; clone_size: -; d_call: TRBD1; v_call: TRBV5-1; cdr3_length: 18; cdr3_aa: CASSRGTGGQGSGNTIYF; cdr3_nt: TGCGCCAGCAGCAGGGGGACAGGGGGCCAGGGCTCTGGAAACACCATATATTTT
j_call: TRBJ1-1; clone_size: -; d_call: -; v_call: TRBV6-4; cdr3_length: 13; cdr3_aa: CASSASLNTEAFF; cdr3_nt: TGTGCCAGCAGTGCGAGTTTGAACACTGAAGCTTTCTTT
j_call: TRBJ2-1; clone_size: -; d_call: -; v_call: TRBV12-3/TRBV12-4; cdr3_length: 13; cdr3_aa: CASSLRLHNEQFF; cdr3_nt: TGTGCCAGCAGTTTAAGACTACACAATGAGCAGTTCTTC
j_call: TRBJ1-5; clone_size: -; d_call: -; v_call: TRBV2; cdr3_length: 13; cdr3_aa: CATAVQVDQPQHF; cdr3_nt: TGTGCCACTGCTGTACAGGTAGATCAGCCCCAGCATTTT
j_call: TRBJ2-3; clone_size: -; d_call: TRBD2; v_call: TRBV5-4; cdr3_length: 16; cdr3_aa: CASSSKAGGFTDTQYF; cdr3_nt: TGTGCCAGCAGCTCTAAAGCGGGGGGATTCACAGATACGCAGTATTTT
j_call: TRBJ2-3; clone_size: -; d_call: TRBD2; v_call: TRBV7-2; cdr3_length: 14; cdr3_aa: CASSLLGGAGTQYF; cdr3_nt: TGTGCCAGCAGCTTACTCGGGGGGGCGGGTACGCAGTATTTT
j_call: TRBJ1-2; clone_size: -; d_call: -; v_call: TRBV21-1; cdr3_length: 15; cdr3_aa: CASSKDRDERDGYTF; cdr3_nt: TGTGCCAGCAGCAAAGACAGGGATGAACGGGATGGCTACACCTTC
j_call: TRBJ1-2; clone_size: -; d_call: -; v_call: TRBV4-1; cdr3_length: 16; cdr3_aa: CASSRGLLDRHYGYTF; cdr3_nt: TGCGCCAGCAGCCGCGGGCTTTTGGACCGCCACTATGGCTACACCTTC
j_call: TRBJ2-4; clone_size: -; d_call: TRBD1; v_call: TRBV18; cdr3_length: 16; cdr3_aa: CASSPLNRGTKNIQYF; cdr3_nt: TGTGCCAGCTCACCACTAAACAGGGGTACCAAAAACATTCAGTACTTC
j_call: TRBJ2-2; clone_size: once; d_call: TRBD1; v_call: TRBV2; cdr3_length: 17; cdr3_aa: CASSEPNRGLNTGELFF; cdr3_nt: TGTGCCAGCAGTGAACCGAACAGGGGGCTTAACACCGGGGAGCTGTTTTTT
j_call: TRBJ1-5; clone_size: once; d_call: -; v_call: TRBV27; cdr3_length: 15; cdr3_aa: CASSLLGGGNQPQHF; cdr3_nt: TGTGCCAGCAGTTTGCTCGGGGGAGGCAATCAGCCCCAGCATTTT
j_call: TRBJ1-5; clone_size: -; d_call: -; v_call: TRBV7-2; cdr3_length: 14; cdr3_aa: CASSLPGSNQPQHF; cdr3_nt: TGTGCCAGCAGCTTACCGGGATCGAATCAGCCCCAGCATTTT
j_call: TRBJ1-1; clone_size: -; d_call: -; v_call: TRBV7-8; cdr3_length: 15; cdr3_aa: CASSPMRARNTEAFF; cdr3_nt: TGTGCCAGCAGTCCGATGAGGGCGAGGAACACTGAAGCTTTCTTT
j_call: TRBJ2-1; clone_size: once; d_call: TRBD2; v_call: TRBV3-1/TRBV3-2; cdr3_length: 16; cdr3_aa: CASSWQSGGASHEQFF; cdr3_nt: TGTGCCAGCAGCTGGCAGAGCGGGGGGGCCTCCCATGAGCAGTTCTTC
j_call: TRBJ2-1; clone_size: -; d_call: TRBD2; v_call: TRBV4-1; cdr3_length: 17; cdr3_aa: CASSQELGTSGKGEQFF; cdr3_nt: TGCGCCAGCAGCCAAGAACTGGGGACTAGCGGGAAGGGTGAGCAGTTCTTC
j_call: TRBJ1-6; clone_size: -; d_call: -; v_call: TRBV19; cdr3_length: 15; cdr3_aa: CASSAQQGDGSPLHF; cdr3_nt: TGTGCCAGTAGTGCTCAACAGGGAGACGGGTCACCCCTCCACTTT
j_call: TRBJ2-5; clone_size: -; d_call: -; v_call: TRBV6-2/TRBV6-3; cdr3_length: 16; cdr3_aa: CASSYLRGGAQETQYF; cdr3_nt: TGTGCCAGCAGTTACCTCAGGGGAGGGGCCCAAGAGACCCAGTACTTC
j_call: TRBJ2-3; clone_size: -; d_call: -; v_call: TRBV5-1; cdr3_length: 14; cdr3_aa: CASSTSTGTDTQYF; cdr3_nt: TGCGCCAGCAGCACCTCCACTGGCACAGATACGCAGTATTTT
j_call: TRBJ1-6; clone_size: -; d_call: TRBD1; v_call: TRBV6-2/TRBV6-3; cdr3_length: 14; cdr3_aa: CASSLGQGNSPLHF; cdr3_nt: TGTGCCAGCAGCCTCGGACAGGGAAATTCACCCCTCCACTTT